Given below is one T cell receptor (beta chain) in context. What this receptor recognizes is not known. It has no much larger one-base neighbor in the sample; base qualities were not kept. The data belong to a study of T-cell reconstitution after alpha-beta-depleted transplantation in children (dated by TCRdb to the mid-2010s). Turning to the overall study: Using TCR repertoire profiling, the study followed T-cell immune reconstitution in a quantitative way in children after TCRalphabeta/CD19-depleted allogeneic hematopoietic cell transplantation.

The library was produced with PCR. The instrument was an Illumina HiSeq 2500. TCR library preparation used molecular barcoding, with unique molecular identifiers applied to normalize quantification of the TCRbeta repertoire. The public reads were quality trimmed at Q25 with fastp and then assembled into clones with MiXCR by TCRdb, keeping productive beta chains. When rows share a CDR3 protein, they turn into one entry using the most common DNA and genes. This sample lists roughly 150,000 distinct CDR3 sequences; more than 9.5% were detected once. Roughly 13% of the sample is held by the ten biggest clonotypes. The treatment or condition label on this specimen signifies: allogeneic hematopoietic cell transplantation with graft depleted of TCRalphabeta T cells and CD19 B cells. The transplant recipients were children given TCRalphabeta/CD19-depleted allogeneic hematopoietic cell grafts. Deletion took 8 bases off V and 4 bases off J, with a span of 14 bases between the germline ends. CDR1 SEHNR and CDR2 FQNEAQ are derived from the germline V gene (reference sequence). From the cysteine through the phenylalanine, the CDR3 covers 13 amino acids. The sequence is cut down to CDR3 DNA, 39 bases in frame from base 1.

Paper-wide results and their limitations: The high TCRbeta diversity at day 60 in some patients was ascribed to recipient T cells and intrathymic progenitors that had survived conditioning. The apparently early alphabetaT-cell count recovery about two months after transplant was reportedly dependent on only several hundred rapidly expanded clones derived from non-depleted graft cells. Hyperexpanded clone frequencies declined over subsequent months; after one year, T-cell counts and TCRbeta diversity were mostly attributed to newly produced T cells.

The source of this sequence is a boy younger than 10 with acute myeloid leukemia, due to receive a stem cell transplant. The source was PBMCs, collected before TCRalphabeta/CD19-depleted stem cell transplant. The chain couples TRBV7-9 to TRBJ1-2; the D gene lacks a confident call. CDR3 protein: CASGDSPFYGYTF. The DNA is TGTGCCAGCGGTGACTCCCCCTTCTATGGCTACACCTTC.